This T cell receptor (beta chain) was retrieved from a study of cytomegalovirus exposure and HLA in healthy donors. Of note for this clone: Its antigen is not identified.

It was with 60 Vbeta and 13 Jbeta primers that the PCR ran. Using immunoSEQ multiplex PCR, the repertoire was profiled, and TCRdb retains in-frame clones only, with some absent. The sample shows around 130,000 clones, roughly 82% of them seen only once. Study conclusions and caveats: One cluster of highly shared sequence variants probably arose as a sequencing artifact. In a later analysis, TCR association rates varied by HLA locus: DRB1 most, HLA-C fewest. Most observed TCR sequences were rare, whereas some public TCRs were detected in many donors.

The V gene lost 2 bases and the J gene lost 0 bases, with 13 bases spanning the gap. Germline loops: CDR1 KGHSH, CDR2 LQKENI. CDR3 length: 17 residues. The sample comprised PBMCs. The source is a woman under 30 in good health and CMV-seropositive. The rearrangement joins TRBV18 to TRBJ2-2; D perhaps matches TRBD1 (6 bases). The CDR3 reads CASSPRTAAANTGELFF. The CDR3, as DNA: TGTGCCAGCTCACCAAGGACAGCCGCCGCGAACACCGGGGAGCTGTTTTTT.